A selection of T cell receptor beta chains follows, all from one sample in a study of blood T cell repertoires in COVID-19. Assay: immunoSEQ multiplex PCR; the TCRdb copy retains only in-frame clones and omits some. The table records tens of thousands of clones, 81% of them present only once. The sequencing input was peripheral blood. The receptors were sampled from a man aged 80 or over with acute or convalescent COVID-19. The CDR3 runs from the conserved cysteine through the conserved F or W. A D gene is named only where the DNA matches it firmly. Clone size is shown for a subset of rows, as once, few, many or a class of expanded clone.

v_call: TRBV5-6; clone_size: -; d_call: TRBD2; j_call: TRBJ2-1; cdr3_nt: TGTGCCAGCAGCTCAAAGGGACTAGCGAACGCCTACAATGAGCAGTTCTTC; cdr3_aa: CASSSKGLANAYNEQFF
v_call: TRBV10-3; clone_size: -; d_call: TRBD2; j_call: TRBJ2-1; cdr3_nt: TGTGCCATCAGTGGAGCGGGAGATCGGGATGAGCAGTTCTTC; cdr3_aa: CAISGAGDRDEQFF
v_call: TRBV6-2/TRBV6-3; clone_size: -; d_call: -; j_call: TRBJ2-5; cdr3_nt: TGTGCCAGCAGCGAGGACAACCTAGAGACCCAGTACTTC; cdr3_aa: CASSEDNLETQYF
v_call: TRBV3-1/TRBV3-2; clone_size: -; d_call: TRBD2; j_call: TRBJ2-7; cdr3_nt: TGTGCCAGCAGCCAAGATCTAGCGGGTCCCACCTACGAGCAGTACTTC; cdr3_aa: CASSQDLAGPTYEQYF
v_call: TRBV5-8; clone_size: -; d_call: -; j_call: TRBJ1-1; cdr3_nt: TGTGCCAGCAGCCCGGACGACCGGGACATTGAAGCTTTCTTT; cdr3_aa: CASSPDDRDIEAFF
v_call: TRBV3-1/TRBV3-2; clone_size: -; d_call: TRBD1; j_call: TRBJ2-3; cdr3_nt: TGTGCCAGCAGCCACGGACAGGGGTCAGATACGCAGTATTTT; cdr3_aa: CASSHGQGSDTQYF
v_call: TRBV18; clone_size: few; d_call: TRBD1; j_call: TRBJ1-2; cdr3_nt: TGTGCCAGCTCACAGGACAGGCCCTATGGCTACACCTTC; cdr3_aa: CASSQDRPYGYTF
v_call: TRBV5-1; clone_size: -; d_call: -; j_call: TRBJ1-5; cdr3_nt: TGCGCCAGCAGCTTGGTACCCCCAGGGCAGGATATGAATCAGCCCCAGCATTTT; cdr3_aa: CASSLVPPGQDMNQPQHF
v_call: TRBV19; clone_size: -; d_call: -; j_call: TRBJ1-4; cdr3_nt: TGTGCCAGTAGTATAGATGCCAGGCGTGCAACTAATGAAAAACTGTTTTTT; cdr3_aa: CASSIDARRATNEKLFF
v_call: TRBV24-1; clone_size: -; d_call: -; j_call: TRBJ2-1; cdr3_nt: TGTGCCACCAGTGGGGGGCTACTATACAATGAGCAGTTCTTC; cdr3_aa: CATSGGLLYNEQFF
v_call: TRBV11-2; clone_size: -; d_call: TRBD1; j_call: TRBJ1-1; cdr3_nt: TGTGCCAGCAGCTTAGGGGCTAGGACAGGACAAGCTTTCTTT; cdr3_aa: CASSLGARTGQAFF
v_call: TRBV19; clone_size: once; d_call: -; j_call: TRBJ1-4; cdr3_nt: TGTGCCAGTAGTAGGGTCAGCAGGGAAAAACTGTTTTTT; cdr3_aa: CASSRVSREKLFF
v_call: TRBV28; clone_size: few; d_call: -; j_call: TRBJ1-1; cdr3_nt: TGTGCCAGCAGTTTCCCAGAGAACACTGAAGCTTTCTTT; cdr3_aa: CASSFPENTEAFF
v_call: TRBV11-2; clone_size: -; d_call: -; j_call: TRBJ2-7; cdr3_nt: TGTGCCAGCAGCTCTCAGGGCTACGAGCAGTACTTC; cdr3_aa: CASSSQGYEQYF
v_call: TRBV29-1; clone_size: -; d_call: TRBD2; j_call: TRBJ2-5; cdr3_nt: TGCAGCGTCAAGGGGACTAGCGGGCAAGAGACCCAGTACTTC; cdr3_aa: CSVKGTSGQETQYF
v_call: TRBV7-2; clone_size: -; d_call: TRBD1; j_call: TRBJ1-2; cdr3_nt: TGTGCCAGCAGTGACAGGGGCCTTTATGGCTACACCTTC; cdr3_aa: CASSDRGLYGYTF
v_call: TRBV28; clone_size: -; d_call: TRBD1; j_call: TRBJ1-4; cdr3_nt: TGTGCCAGCAGTGAACTGTCCGGGACAGGGGATGAAAAACTGTTTTTT; cdr3_aa: CASSELSGTGDEKLFF
v_call: TRBV18; clone_size: -; d_call: -; j_call: TRBJ2-7; cdr3_nt: TGTGCCAGCTCACCACCGGTAGGCGGGGGCCAGCACGAGCAGTACTTC; cdr3_aa: CASSPPVGGGQHEQYF
v_call: TRBV3-1/TRBV3-2; clone_size: -; d_call: -; j_call: TRBJ2-5; cdr3_nt: TGTGCCAGCACCTACCGACTAGTCCAAGAGACCCAGTACTTC; cdr3_aa: CASTYRLVQETQYF
v_call: TRBV28; clone_size: -; d_call: -; j_call: TRBJ2-7; cdr3_nt: TGTGCCAGCATAGATAACCGCTCCTACGAGCAGTACTTC; cdr3_aa: CASIDNRSYEQYF
v_call: TRBV7-3; clone_size: -; d_call: TRBD2; j_call: TRBJ2-2; cdr3_nt: TGTGCCAGCAGCCGACTAGCGGGCCACCGGGAGCTGTTTTTT; cdr3_aa: CASSRLAGHRELFF
v_call: TRBV27; clone_size: -; d_call: TRBD1; j_call: TRBJ2-6; cdr3_nt: TGTGCCAGCAGACCACAGGGGACTGGGGCCAACGTCCTGACTTTC; cdr3_aa: CASRPQGTGANVLTF
v_call: TRBV10-2; clone_size: -; d_call: TRBD2; j_call: TRBJ2-1; cdr3_nt: TGCGCCAGCGGGGGACTAGCGGGAGGCGGGGATGAGCAGTTCTTC; cdr3_aa: CASGGLAGGGDEQFF
v_call: TRBV30; clone_size: -; d_call: -; j_call: TRBJ1-6; cdr3_nt: TGTGCCTGGAAAGAGGCAGTTCTTTCACCCCTCCACTTT; cdr3_aa: CAWKEAVLSPLHF
v_call: TRBV27; clone_size: -; d_call: TRBD2; j_call: TRBJ2-1; cdr3_nt: TGTGCCAGCAGTTCTATGGCGGGAGGATCCTACAATGAGCAGTTCTTC; cdr3_aa: CASSSMAGGSYNEQFF
v_call: TRBV6-6; clone_size: -; d_call: -; j_call: TRBJ1-2; cdr3_nt: TGTGCCAGCACCGGCGACGGGGTTGGGTATGGCTACACCTTC; cdr3_aa: CASTGDGVGYGYTF
v_call: TRBV3-1/TRBV3-2; clone_size: -; d_call: TRBD2; j_call: TRBJ2-7; cdr3_nt: TGTGCCAGCAGCCAAGGTCCACAGCAGGGCTCGGGGGGGGACGAGCAGTACTTC; cdr3_aa: CASSQGPQQGSGGDEQYF
v_call: TRBV7-2; clone_size: -; d_call: TRBD2; j_call: TRBJ2-3; cdr3_nt: TGTGCCAGCAGCTGGCTAGCGGGAGGACTCACAGATACGCAGTATTTT; cdr3_aa: CASSWLAGGLTDTQYF
v_call: TRBV4-2; clone_size: -; d_call: -; j_call: TRBJ1-4; cdr3_nt: TGTGCCAGCAGCCTGGACGGGAGTAATGAAAAACTGTTTTTT; cdr3_aa: CASSLDGSNEKLFF
v_call: TRBV30; clone_size: -; d_call: -; j_call: TRBJ2-1; cdr3_nt: TGTGCCTGGGAAAGAAGCCAGGGGCTGTTCTTC; cdr3_aa: CAWERSQGLFF
v_call: TRBV7-2; clone_size: -; d_call: TRBD2; j_call: TRBJ2-3; cdr3_nt: TGTGCCAGCAGCTTAGGACTAGCGGGGGCCAATACGCAGTATTTT; cdr3_aa: CASSLGLAGANTQYF
v_call: TRBV11-2; clone_size: -; d_call: -; j_call: TRBJ2-1; cdr3_nt: TGTGCCAGCAGCCCACCGGGACTTGGATACAATGAGCAGTTCTTC; cdr3_aa: CASSPPGLGYNEQFF
v_call: TRBV15; clone_size: -; d_call: TRBD1; j_call: TRBJ2-7; cdr3_nt: TGTGCCACCAGCGGGACCACTTGGACAGGGGGCTGGGAGCAGTACTTC; cdr3_aa: CATSGTTWTGGWEQYF
v_call: TRBV7-8; clone_size: -; d_call: -; j_call: TRBJ2-3; cdr3_nt: TGTGCCAGCAGCTTATCAGGGATAGCAGATACGCAGTATTTT; cdr3_aa: CASSLSGIADTQYF
v_call: TRBV4-1; clone_size: few; d_call: -; j_call: TRBJ1-1; cdr3_nt: TGCGCCAGCAGCCACCCATGGGGGGGGAACACTGAAGCTTTCTTT; cdr3_aa: CASSHPWGGNTEAFF
v_call: TRBV3-1/TRBV3-2; clone_size: -; d_call: -; j_call: TRBJ1-6; cdr3_nt: TGTGCCAGCAGCCAAGTCAGGGGAGTGTCACCCCTCCACTTT; cdr3_aa: CASSQVRGVSPLHF
v_call: TRBV7-2; clone_size: -; d_call: TRBD1; j_call: TRBJ1-2; cdr3_nt: TGTGCCAGCAGCCCACAGGGGGCGGCGAACTATGGCTACACCTTC; cdr3_aa: CASSPQGAANYGYTF
v_call: TRBV18; clone_size: -; d_call: TRBD1; j_call: TRBJ1-5; cdr3_nt: TGTGCCAGCTCCATCGGGACAGGTGGCAATCAGCCCCAGCATTTT; cdr3_aa: CASSIGTGGNQPQHF
v_call: TRBV3-1/TRBV3-2; clone_size: -; d_call: TRBD1; j_call: TRBJ1-1; cdr3_nt: TGTGCCAGCAGCCGGGGACAGGGCATAGGCACTGAAGCTTTCTTT; cdr3_aa: CASSRGQGIGTEAFF
v_call: TRBV14; clone_size: few; d_call: TRBD1; j_call: TRBJ2-6; cdr3_nt: TGTGCCAGCAGCCAAGACGCGGGACAGGGTGCCGGGGCCAACGTCCTGACTTTC; cdr3_aa: CASSQDAGQGAGANVLTF